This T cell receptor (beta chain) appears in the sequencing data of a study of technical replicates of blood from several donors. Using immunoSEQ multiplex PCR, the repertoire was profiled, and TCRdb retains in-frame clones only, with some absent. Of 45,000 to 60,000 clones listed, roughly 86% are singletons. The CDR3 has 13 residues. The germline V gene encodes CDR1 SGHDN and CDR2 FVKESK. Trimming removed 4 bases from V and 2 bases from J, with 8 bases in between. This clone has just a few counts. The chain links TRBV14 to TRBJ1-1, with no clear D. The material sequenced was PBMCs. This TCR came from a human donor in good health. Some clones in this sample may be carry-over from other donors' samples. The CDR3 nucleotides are TGTGCCAGCAGCCTCGGGATAAACACTGAAGCTTTCTTT. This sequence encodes CASSLGINTEAFF.